Shown below are 5 T cell receptor beta chains from a single sample sequenced in a study of shared clonotypes between healthy human individuals. Clones were read by immunoSEQ multiplex PCR, and TCRdb kept only the in-frame ones, dropping some. Among 2 million to 3 million clones, under 95% were seen once, and the ten largest hold about 0.34%. Sequenced material: naive CD4+ T cells from PBMCs. Subset reported: CD45RA+ positively selected. These receptor sequences come from a man between 18 and 29 years old in good health. Some clones in this sample may be carry-over from other donors' samples.

This chain joins TRBV5-1 and TRBJ2-2; 9 bases are shared with TRBD1. CDR3 size: 19 residues. Germline CDR1 is SGHRS and CDR2 is YFSETQ. The V segment lost 0 bases and the J segment 1 base; nucleotides outside the gene matches: 10. As DNA, the CDR3 is TGCGCCAGCAGCTTGGTCGCGGGACAGGGCCTAGGGAACACCGGGGAGCTGTTTTTT. This encodes CASSLVAGQGLGNTGELFF.

This chain connects TRBV5-4 to TRBJ2-3; 11 bases are shared with TRBD2. This CDR3 has 17 amino acids. Germline V gene sequence: CDR1 SGHNT, CDR2 YYREEE (reference sequence). V lost 4 bases, J lost 0 bases, and 7 bases stayed unmatched. Written as DNA, the CDR3 is TGTGCCAGCAGCCTAGCGGGAGGTTATTCTAGCACAGATACGCAGTATTTT. Protein sequence: CASSLAGGYSSTDTQYF.

V usage is TRBV7-6 and J usage is TRBJ2-1, with 14 bases identical to TRBD2. Germline V gives CDR1 SGHVS, CDR2 FNYEAQ. With V trimmed by 6 bases and J by 8 bases, 3 bases remained unmatched. The CDR3 contains 14 residues. For the CDR3, the DNA is TGTGCCAGCAGTCGGACTAGCGGGAGGCATGAGCAGTTCTTC. Its protein is CASSRTSGRHEQFF.

The chain uses TRBV4-3 and TRBJ2-3; no clear D gene. Germline lookup yields CDR1 LGHNA and CDR2 YSLEER. The CDR3 covers 14 residues. Trimming shortened V by 5 bases and J by 5 bases, and 14 bases separated the two germline ends. CDR3 nucleotides: TGCGCCAGCAGCGGCACCCCCGGGCAAGATACGCAGTATTTT. This codes for CASSGTPGQDTQYF.

In this sample, this clone turned up a few times. The same CDR3 can be traced to other DNA sequences in this sample. The V and J genes are TRBV5-1 and TRBJ1-1; no firm D call. V was clipped by 0 bases and J by 2 bases, with 8 bases between them. The CDR3 loop spans 14 amino acids. Looked up from germline, CDR1 is SGHRS and CDR2 is YFSETQ. The CDR3 DNA reads as TGCGCCAGCAGCTTGGGAGGAGGAAACACTGAAGCTTTCTTT. The encoded protein is CASSLGGGNTEAFF.